In its sample, the clone carrying this TCR beta chain was seen many times. Its antigen remains unidentified. Disease in donors with ophthalmopathy had moderate-to-severe activity, CAS ≥3, NOSPECS ≥4 and under 3 months' duration. Establishment of the diagnosis relied upon clinical symptoms, serum thyroxine, TRAb, thyroid ultrasound and orbital computed tomography. The record originates from a study of Graves' ophthalmopathy and Graves' hyperthyroidism. The germline V gene encodes CDR1 DFQATT and CDR2 SNEGSKA (reference sequence). The CDR3 loop spans 13 amino acids. J was trimmed by 2 bases and V by 2 bases; bases with no gene match: 2. Study-wide points: Prediction of ophthalmopathy progression reached around 70% sensitivity and 72% to 80% specificity.

The authors amplified TCR beta CDR3 regions from RNA transcripts. HTBI primers were employed in first-round RT-PCR, then a second-round multiplex PCR followed. TCRdb re-derived calls from the multiplex PCR reads in MiXCR, one entry per CDR3 protein. Of approximately 330,000 distinct CDR3 sequences in the sample, 15% to 20% were seen once. This TCR was recovered from an adult man with Graves' ophthalmopathy. This chain joins TRBV20-1 and TRBJ1-2; 7 bases are shared with TRBD1. What was sequenced was peripheral blood. The CDR3, as DNA: TGCAGTGCTAGACTGGGACAGAACTATGGCTACACCTTC. It specifies CSARLGQNYGYTF.